This T cell receptor beta chain derives from a study of T cells after posttransplantation cyclophosphamide. Peripheral blood was collected from the related graft donor on the marrow donation day. Study-wide results and caveats: Later post-transplant blood repertoires were often dominated by donor CD8+ memory clones. Blood and skin or GI T cell repertoires showed limited TRB overlap. Recipient CMV seropositivity and CMV reactivation strongly tracked TRB clonality.

This clone was observed at least ten times. Its antigen is not identified. CDR3 length: 18 amino acids. V trimming: 3 bases; J trimming: 4 bases; junction bases outside the gene matches: 5. CDR1 and CDR2 (germline): KGHSH, LQKENI. Sequencing used immunoSEQ multiplex PCR; TCRdb keeps in-frame clones, though not all of them. Recorded here are 45,000 to 55,000 clones, with no singletons, and the ten leading clones hold 2% to 2.5%. The genes are TRBV18 and TRBJ2-6; 14 bases are a match to TRBD2. The specimen sequenced was PBMCs. This receptor was obtained from a man between 35 and 55 years old in good health, CMV-negative, and a related stem cell transplant donor. CDR3 in DNA: TGTGCCAGCTCACCTCGGGGACTAGCGGGAGTCGGGGCCAACGTCCTGACTTTC. Its translation is CASSPRGLAGVGANVLTF.